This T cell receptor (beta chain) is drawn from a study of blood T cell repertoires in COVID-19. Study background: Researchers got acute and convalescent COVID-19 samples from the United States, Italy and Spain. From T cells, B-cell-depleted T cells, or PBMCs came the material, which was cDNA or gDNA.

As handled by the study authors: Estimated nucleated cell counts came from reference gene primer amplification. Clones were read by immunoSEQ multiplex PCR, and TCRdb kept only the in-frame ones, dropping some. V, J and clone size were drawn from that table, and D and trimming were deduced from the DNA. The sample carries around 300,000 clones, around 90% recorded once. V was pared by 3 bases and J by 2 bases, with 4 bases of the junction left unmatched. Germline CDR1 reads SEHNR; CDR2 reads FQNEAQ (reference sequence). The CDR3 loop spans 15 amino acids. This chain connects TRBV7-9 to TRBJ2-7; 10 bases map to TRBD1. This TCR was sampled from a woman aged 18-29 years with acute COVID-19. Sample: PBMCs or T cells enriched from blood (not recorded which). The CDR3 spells CASSFFGTGAYEQYF. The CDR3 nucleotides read TGTGCCAGCAGCTTCTTCGGGACAGGGGCCTACGAGCAGTACTTC.